This TCR beta chain was sequenced in a study of T cell responses to AZD1222 COVID-19 vaccine. Profiling relied on immunoSEQ multiplex PCR, and the TCRdb table lists in-frame clones only, not all of them. Counted here are about 130,000 clones, roughly 87% occurring once; the ten biggest clones make up roughly 6.1%. CDR1 SEHNR and CDR2 FQNEAQ come from the germline V gene (reference sequence). The CDR3 runs 15 residues. V dropped 4 bases and J dropped 3; count of bases not matched to a gene: 8. The receptor's source is an adult who received the AZD1222 COVID-19 vaccine. The sample in question was peripheral blood, obtained 28 days after the second AZD1222 dose. The chain employs TRBV7-9 and TRBJ1-1; 7 bases map to TRBD1. CDR3 residues: CASSSRQGGDTEAFF. DNA for the CDR3: TGTGCCAGCAGCTCGCGACAGGGAGGGGACACTGAAGCTTTCTTT.